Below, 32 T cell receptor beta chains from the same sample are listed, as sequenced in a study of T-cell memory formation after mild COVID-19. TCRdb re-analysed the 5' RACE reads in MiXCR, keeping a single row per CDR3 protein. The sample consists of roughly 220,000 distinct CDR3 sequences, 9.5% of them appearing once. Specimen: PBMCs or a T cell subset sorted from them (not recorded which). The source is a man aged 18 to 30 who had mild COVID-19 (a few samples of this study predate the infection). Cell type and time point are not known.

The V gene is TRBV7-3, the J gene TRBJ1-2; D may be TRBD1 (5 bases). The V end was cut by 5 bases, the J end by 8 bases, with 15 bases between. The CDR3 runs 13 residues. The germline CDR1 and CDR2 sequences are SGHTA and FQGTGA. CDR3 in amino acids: CASSPKGFEGYTF. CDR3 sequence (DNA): TGTGCCAGCAGCCCGAAGGGGTTTGAAGGCTACACCTTC. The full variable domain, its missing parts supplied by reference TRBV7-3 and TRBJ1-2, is GAGVSQTPSNKVTEKGKYVELRCDPISGHTALYWYRQSLGQGPEFLIYFQGTGAADDSGLPNDRFFAVRPEGSVSTLKIQRTERGDSAVYLCASSPKGFEGYTFGSGTRLTVV.

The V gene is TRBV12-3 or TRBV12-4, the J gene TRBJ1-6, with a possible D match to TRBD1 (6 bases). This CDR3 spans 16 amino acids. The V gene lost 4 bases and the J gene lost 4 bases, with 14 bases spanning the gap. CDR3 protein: CASSYPPTGYNSPLHF. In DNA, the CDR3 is TGTGCCAGCAGTTACCCCCCGACAGGTTATAATTCACCCCTCCACTTT.

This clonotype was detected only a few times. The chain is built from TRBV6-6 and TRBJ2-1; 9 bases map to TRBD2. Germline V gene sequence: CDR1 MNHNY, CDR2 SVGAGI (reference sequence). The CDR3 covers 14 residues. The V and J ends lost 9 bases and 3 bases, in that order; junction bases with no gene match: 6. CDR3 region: CASLTSGFYNEQFF. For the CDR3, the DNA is TGTGCCAGTCTCACTAGCGGGTTCTACAATGAGCAGTTCTTC.

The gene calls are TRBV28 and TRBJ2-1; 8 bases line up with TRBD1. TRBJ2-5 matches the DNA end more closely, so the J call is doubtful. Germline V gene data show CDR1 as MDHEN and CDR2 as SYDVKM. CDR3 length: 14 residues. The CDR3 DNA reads TGTGCCAGCAGCCCGGGACAGGAATTTGAGACCCAGTACTTC. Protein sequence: CASSPGQEFETQYF.

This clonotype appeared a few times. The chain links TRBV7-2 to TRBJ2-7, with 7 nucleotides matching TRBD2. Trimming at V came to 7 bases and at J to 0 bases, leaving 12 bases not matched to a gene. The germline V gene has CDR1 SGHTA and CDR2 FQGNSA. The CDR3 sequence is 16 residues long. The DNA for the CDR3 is TGTGCCAGCACCCCATGGGCGGGGGATAGCTCCTACGAGCAGTACTTC. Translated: CASTPWAGDSSYEQYF.

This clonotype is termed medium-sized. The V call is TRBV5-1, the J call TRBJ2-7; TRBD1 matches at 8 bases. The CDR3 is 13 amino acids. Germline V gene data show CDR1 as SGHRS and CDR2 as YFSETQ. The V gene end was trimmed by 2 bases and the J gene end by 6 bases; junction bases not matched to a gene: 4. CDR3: CASSFGQGSEQYF. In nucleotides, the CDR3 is TGCGCCAGCAGCTTTGGACAGGGCAGCGAGCAGTACTTC.

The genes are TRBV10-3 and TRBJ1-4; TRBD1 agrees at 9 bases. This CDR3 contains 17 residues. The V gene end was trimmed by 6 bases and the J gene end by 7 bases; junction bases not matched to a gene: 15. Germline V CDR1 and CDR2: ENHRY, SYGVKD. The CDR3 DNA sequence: TGTGCCATCAGCTCCGGGACAGGGCTCCCTTCGAGTGAAAAACTGTTTTTT. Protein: CAISSGTGLPSSEKLFF.

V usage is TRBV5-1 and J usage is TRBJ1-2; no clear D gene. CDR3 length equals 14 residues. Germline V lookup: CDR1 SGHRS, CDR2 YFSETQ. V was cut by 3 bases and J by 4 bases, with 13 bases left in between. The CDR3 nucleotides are TGCGCCAGCAGCTCCCTGTCGGGCTTCTATGGCTACACCTTC. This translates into CASSSLSGFYGYTF.

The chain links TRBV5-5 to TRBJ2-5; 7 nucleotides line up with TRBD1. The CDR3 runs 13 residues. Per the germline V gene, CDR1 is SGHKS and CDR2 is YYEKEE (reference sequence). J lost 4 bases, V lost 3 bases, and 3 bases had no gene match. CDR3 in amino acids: CASSSTGLETQYF. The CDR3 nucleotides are TGTGCCAGCAGCTCGACAGGGTTAGAGACCCAGTACTTC.

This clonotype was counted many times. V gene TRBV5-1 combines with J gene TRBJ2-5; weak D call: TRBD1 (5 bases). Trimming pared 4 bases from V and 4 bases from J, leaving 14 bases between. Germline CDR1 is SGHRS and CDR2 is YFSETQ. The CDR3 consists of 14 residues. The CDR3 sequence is CASSTGHTTETQYF. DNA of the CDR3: TGCGCCAGCAGCACCGGACACACAACAGAGACCCAGTACTTC.

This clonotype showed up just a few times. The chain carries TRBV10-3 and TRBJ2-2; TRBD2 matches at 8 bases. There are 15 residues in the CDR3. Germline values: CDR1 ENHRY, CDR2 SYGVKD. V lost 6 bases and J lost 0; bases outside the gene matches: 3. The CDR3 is CAISGGDSNTGELFF. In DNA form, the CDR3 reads TGTGCCATCAGCGGGGGGGACTCGAACACCGGGGAGCTGTTTTTT.

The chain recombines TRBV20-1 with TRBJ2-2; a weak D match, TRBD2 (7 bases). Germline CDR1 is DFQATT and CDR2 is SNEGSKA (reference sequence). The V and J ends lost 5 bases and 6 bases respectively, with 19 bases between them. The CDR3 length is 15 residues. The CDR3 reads CSAPLRRGGPGELFF. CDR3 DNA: TGCAGTGCTCCTCTCCGGCGCGGGGGCCCCGGGGAGCTGTTTTTT.

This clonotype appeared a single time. CDR3 bases: TGCGCCAGCAGCCCCTTACTAGGACCCTTCGCGACCCAGTACTTC. As protein: CASSPLLGPFATQYF. The rearrangement joins TRBV5-1 to TRBJ2-5; a possible D gene is TRBD2 (5 bases). CDR3 length equals 15 residues. V lost 4 bases, J lost 7 bases, and 20 bases lay in between. Per the germline V gene, CDR1 is SGHRS and CDR2 is YFSETQ.

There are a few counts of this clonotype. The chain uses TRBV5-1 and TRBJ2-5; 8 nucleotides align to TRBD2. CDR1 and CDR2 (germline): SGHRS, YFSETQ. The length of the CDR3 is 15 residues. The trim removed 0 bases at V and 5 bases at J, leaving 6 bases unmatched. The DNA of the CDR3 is TGCGCCAGCAGCTTGGCAGGGACTAGTATGGAGACCCAGTACTTC. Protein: CASSLAGTSMETQYF.

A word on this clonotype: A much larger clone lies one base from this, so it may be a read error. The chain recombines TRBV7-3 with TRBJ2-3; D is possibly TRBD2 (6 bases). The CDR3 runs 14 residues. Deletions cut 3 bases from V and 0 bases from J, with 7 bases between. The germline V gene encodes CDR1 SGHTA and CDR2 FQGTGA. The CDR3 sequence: CASSFGTSTDTQYF. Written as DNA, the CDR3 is TGTGCCAGCAGCTTCGGGACTAGCACAGATACGCAGTATTTT.

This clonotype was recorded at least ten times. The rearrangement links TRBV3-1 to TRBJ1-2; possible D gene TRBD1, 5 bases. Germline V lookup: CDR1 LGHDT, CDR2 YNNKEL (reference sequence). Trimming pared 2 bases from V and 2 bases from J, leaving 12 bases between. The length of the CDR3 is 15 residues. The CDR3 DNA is TGTGCCAGCAGCCAATACGTGACAGACAACTATGGCTACACCTTC. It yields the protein CASSQYVTDNYGYTF.

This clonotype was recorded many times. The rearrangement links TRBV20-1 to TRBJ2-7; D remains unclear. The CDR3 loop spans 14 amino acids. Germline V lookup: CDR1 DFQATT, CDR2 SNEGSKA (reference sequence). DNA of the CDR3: TGCAGCGCTACCCCGAACGCACTCAACTACGAGCAGTACGTC. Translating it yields CSATPNALNYEQYV.

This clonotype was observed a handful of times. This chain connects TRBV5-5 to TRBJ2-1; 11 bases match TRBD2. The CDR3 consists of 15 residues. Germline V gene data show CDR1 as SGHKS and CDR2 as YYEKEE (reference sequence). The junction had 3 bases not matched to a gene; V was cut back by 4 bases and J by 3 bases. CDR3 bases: TGTGCCAGCAGCCCCGGACTAGCGGGCTACAATGAGCAGTTCTTC. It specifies CASSPGLAGYNEQFF.

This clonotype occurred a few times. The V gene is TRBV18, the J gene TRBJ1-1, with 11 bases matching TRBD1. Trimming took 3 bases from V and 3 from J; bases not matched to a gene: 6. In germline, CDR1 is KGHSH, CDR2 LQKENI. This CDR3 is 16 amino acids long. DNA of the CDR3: TGTGCCAGCTCACCGTATCCGGGACAGGGGGACACTGAAGCTTTCTTT. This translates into CASSPYPGQGDTEAFF.

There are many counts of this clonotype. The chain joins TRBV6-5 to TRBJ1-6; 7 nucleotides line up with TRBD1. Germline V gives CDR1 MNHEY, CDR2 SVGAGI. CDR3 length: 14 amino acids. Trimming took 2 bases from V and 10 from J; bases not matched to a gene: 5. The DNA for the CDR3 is TGTGCCAGCAGTTACGGGCAGGGGGGGTCACCCCTCCACTTT. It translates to CASSYGQGGSPLHF.

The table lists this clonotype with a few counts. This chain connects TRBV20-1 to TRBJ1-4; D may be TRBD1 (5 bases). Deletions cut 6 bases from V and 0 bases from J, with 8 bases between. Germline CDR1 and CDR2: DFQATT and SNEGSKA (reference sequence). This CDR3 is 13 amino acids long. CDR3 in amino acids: CSASTATNEKLFF. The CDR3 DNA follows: TGCAGTGCCTCGACAGCAACTAATGAAAAACTGTTTTTT.

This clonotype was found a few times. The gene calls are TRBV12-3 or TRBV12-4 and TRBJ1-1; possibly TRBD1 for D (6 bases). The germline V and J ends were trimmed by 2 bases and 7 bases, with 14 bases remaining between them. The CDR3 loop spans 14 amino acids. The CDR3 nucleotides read TGTGCCAGCAGTTTACGCAGGGGATCAGGTGAAGCTTTCTTT. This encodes CASSLRRGSGEAFF.

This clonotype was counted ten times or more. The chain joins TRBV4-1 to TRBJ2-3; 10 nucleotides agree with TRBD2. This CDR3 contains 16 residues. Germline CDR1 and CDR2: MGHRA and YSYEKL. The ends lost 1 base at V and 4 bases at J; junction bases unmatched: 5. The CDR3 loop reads CASSQGTSGGADTQYF. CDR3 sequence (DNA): TGCGCCAGCAGCCAAGGGACTAGCGGAGGGGCAGATACGCAGTATTTT.

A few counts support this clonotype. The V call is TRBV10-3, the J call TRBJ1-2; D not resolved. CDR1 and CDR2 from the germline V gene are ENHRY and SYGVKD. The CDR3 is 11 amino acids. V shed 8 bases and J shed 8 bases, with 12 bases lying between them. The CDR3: CAIFVRGGYTF. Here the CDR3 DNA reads TGTGCCATCTTTGTCCGTGGGGGCTACACCTTC.

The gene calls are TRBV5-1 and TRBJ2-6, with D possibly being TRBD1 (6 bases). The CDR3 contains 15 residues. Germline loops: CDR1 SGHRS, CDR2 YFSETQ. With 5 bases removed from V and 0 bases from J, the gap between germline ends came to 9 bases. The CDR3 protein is CASSGQTSGANVLTF. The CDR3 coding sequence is TGCGCCAGCAGTGGACAGACCTCTGGGGCCAACGTCCTGACTTTC.

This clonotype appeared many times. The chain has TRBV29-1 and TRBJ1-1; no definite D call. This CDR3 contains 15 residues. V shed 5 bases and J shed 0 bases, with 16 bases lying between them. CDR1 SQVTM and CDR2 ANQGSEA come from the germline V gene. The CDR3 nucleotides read TGCAGCGTTAGACCGGAGTTAAGCATGAACACTGAAGCTTTCTTT. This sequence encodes CSVRPELSMNTEAFF.

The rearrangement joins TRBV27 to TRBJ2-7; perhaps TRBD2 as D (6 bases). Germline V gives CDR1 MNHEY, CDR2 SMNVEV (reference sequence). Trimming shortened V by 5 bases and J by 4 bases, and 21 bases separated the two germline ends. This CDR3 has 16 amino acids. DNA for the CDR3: TGTGCCAGCAGTAGAGCCCCCGGGACTCCCGTGTACGAGCAGTACTTC. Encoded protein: CASSRAPGTPVYEQYF.

The CDR3 nucleotides are TGTGCCAGCAGCCAAGATAAAAGGGCAGCACGTTTCAGCACAGATACGCAGTATTTT. As protein: CASSQDKRAARFSTDTQYF. The chain carries TRBV4-2 and TRBJ2-3, with D uncertain. The CDR3 contains 19 residues. Germline CDR1 is LGHNA and CDR2 is YNFKEQ. V was cut by 0 bases and J by 0 bases, with 19 bases left in between.

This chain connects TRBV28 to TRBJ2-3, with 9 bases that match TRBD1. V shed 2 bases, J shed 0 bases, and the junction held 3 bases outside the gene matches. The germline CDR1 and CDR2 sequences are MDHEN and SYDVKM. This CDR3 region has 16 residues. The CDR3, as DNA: TGTGCCAGCAGTTTAGGGACAGGGTCTAGCACAGATACGCAGTATTTT. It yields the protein CASSLGTGSSTDTQYF.

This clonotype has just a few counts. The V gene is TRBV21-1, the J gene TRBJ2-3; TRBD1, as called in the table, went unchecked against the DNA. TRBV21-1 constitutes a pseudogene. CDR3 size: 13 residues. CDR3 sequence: CASIRQGGDTQYF. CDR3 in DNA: TGTGCCAGCATTCGTCAGGGCGGGGATACGCAGTATTTT.

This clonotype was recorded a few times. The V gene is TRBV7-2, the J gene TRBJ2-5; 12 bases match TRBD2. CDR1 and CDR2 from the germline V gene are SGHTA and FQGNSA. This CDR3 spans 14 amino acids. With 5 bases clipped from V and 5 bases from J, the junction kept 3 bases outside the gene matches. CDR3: CASSGLAGLETQYF. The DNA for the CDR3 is TGTGCCAGCAGCGGACTAGCGGGGTTGGAGACCCAGTACTTC.

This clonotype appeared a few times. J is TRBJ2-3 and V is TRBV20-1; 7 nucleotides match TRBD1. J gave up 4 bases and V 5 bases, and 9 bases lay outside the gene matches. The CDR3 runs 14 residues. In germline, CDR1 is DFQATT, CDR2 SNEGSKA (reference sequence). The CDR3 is CSAPRRQGADTQYF. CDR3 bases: TGCAGTGCTCCCCGGCGACAGGGAGCAGATACGCAGTATTTT.